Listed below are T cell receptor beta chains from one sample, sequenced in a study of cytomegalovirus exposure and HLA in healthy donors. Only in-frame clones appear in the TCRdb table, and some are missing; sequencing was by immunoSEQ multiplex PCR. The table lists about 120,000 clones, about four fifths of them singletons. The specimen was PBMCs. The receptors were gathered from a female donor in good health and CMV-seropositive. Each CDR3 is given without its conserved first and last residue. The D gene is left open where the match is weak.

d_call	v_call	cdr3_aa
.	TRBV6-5	ASSLLSSSQPQH
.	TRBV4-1	ASSQDRVPRAF
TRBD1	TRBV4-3	ASSQDGTGSYEQY
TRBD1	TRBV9	ASSVASGQIYEQY
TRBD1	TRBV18	ASSPGTGANTEAF
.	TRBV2	ATFPGALNSPLH
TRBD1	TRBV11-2	ASSLETGGQETQY
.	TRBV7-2	ASSPGGGSNYGYT
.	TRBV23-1	ASSQSNRTGPRFYSNQPQH
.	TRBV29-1	SVTVGSSYNSPLH
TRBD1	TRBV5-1	ASQTGTNNSPLH
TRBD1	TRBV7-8	ASSLDRVDQPQH
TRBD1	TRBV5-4	ASSQDRGQYEQY
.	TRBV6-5	ASSYERAGANVLT
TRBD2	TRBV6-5	ATRRGLSTDTQY
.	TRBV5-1	ASSLVGGANTDTQY
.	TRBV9	ASSVVQNTGELF
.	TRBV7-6	ASSLQISGNTIY
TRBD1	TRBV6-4	ASSRDRGGEQF
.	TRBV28	ASSTPGETQY
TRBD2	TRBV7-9	ASTLLAGAYNEQF
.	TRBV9	ASSVSTATGHLYEQY
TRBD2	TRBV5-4	ASSLGGLAEASYEQY
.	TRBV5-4	ASSVDSTSSYNSPLH
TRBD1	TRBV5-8	ASSHPPGGAYEQY
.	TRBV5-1	ASSLNGGDSPLH
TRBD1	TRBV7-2	ASSTQGAGSLAF
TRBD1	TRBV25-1	ASYGGQGGGYT
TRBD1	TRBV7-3	ASSEHGQGRNSPLH
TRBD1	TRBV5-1	ASSLAQGASSPLH
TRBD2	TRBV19	ASSLPTRLAGGPNEQF
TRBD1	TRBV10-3	AIREGTVNNSPLH
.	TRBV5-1	ASSVLGGSSPLH
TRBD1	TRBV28	ASSPLDRGPSYNSPLH
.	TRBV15	ATSRETGSRAYSNQPQH
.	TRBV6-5	ASSYDRNYGYT
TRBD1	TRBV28	ASSDAQGVYEQY
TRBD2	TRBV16	ASSQSWSTSGGYEQY
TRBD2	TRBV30	ASRQRGATNTGELF
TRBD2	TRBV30	ACQLAGGNTQY
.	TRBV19	ASNAAPENSPLH
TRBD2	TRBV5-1	ASSSLAGGPVTGELF
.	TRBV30	AWSLSRAGAF
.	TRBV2	ASSVRGNEKLF
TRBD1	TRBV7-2	ASSSTGGSYNEQF
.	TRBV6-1	ASSELIGETQY
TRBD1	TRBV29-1	SVVYGQAPSYNEQF
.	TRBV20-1	SASTGHEAF
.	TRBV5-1	ASSLEGRVPDTQY
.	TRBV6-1	AAAFQGEETQY
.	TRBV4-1	ASSQVSPFNSPLH
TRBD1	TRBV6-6	AVSRQGRGYT
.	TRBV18	ASSRGVDRTNEKLF
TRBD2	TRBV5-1	ASSVLAGGLGDTQY
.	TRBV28	ASSPPGIAKNIQY
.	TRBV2	ASKYALNTPLLAGELF
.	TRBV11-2	ASSVGIQDTQY